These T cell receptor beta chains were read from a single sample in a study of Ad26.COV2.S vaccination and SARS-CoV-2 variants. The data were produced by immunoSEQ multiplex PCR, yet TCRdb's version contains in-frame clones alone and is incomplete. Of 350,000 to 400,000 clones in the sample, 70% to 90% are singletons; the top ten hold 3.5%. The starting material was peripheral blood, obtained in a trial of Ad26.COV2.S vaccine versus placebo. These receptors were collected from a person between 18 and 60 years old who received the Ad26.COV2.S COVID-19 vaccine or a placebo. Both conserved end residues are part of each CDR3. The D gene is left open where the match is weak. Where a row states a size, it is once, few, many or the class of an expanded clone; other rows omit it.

CASSLVLYEQYF TGTGCCAGCAGTTTAGTACTCTACGAGCAGTACTTC . TRBV12-3/TRBV12-4 . TRBJ2-7
CSVEDPGGSPYF TGCAGCGTTGAAGATCCAGGGGGATCGCCATACTTC . TRBV29-1 TRBD1 TRBJ2-4
CASSLVGGTETQYF TGCGCCAGCAGCTTGGTCGGGGGCACAGAGACCCAGTACTTC . TRBV5-1 . TRBJ2-5
CASSDEGTGGSVTNEQFF TGTGCCAGCAGCGACGAGGGGACAGGGGGATCCGTGACCAATGAGCAGTTCTTC . TRBV5-8 TRBD1 TRBJ2-1
CASGGQLVMSMDNQPQHF TGTGCCAGCGGAGGACAGTTGGTTATGAGTATGGACAATCAGCCCCAGCATTTT once TRBV2 . TRBJ1-5
CASSTGQGHRYF TGTGCCAGCAGTACGGGACAGGGGCATAGGTACTTC . TRBV27 TRBD1 TRBJ2-7
CASSLGTTQDTQYF TGTGCCAGCAGCTTGGGTACGACGCAAGATACGCAGTATTTT . TRBV5-4 . TRBJ2-3
CASSLAGALTGELFF TGTGCCAGCAGCTTAGCTGGGGCCCTCACCGGGGAGCTGTTTTTT . TRBV7-2 . TRBJ2-2
CASSWTGKAFF TGTGCCAGTAGTTGGACAGGGAAAGCTTTCTTT . TRBV19 TRBD1 TRBJ1-1
CASSVALVGELFF TGTGCCAGCAGTGTCGCCCTCGTCGGGGAGCTGTTTTTT . TRBV2 . TRBJ2-2
CASSFGEKLFF TGTGCCAGCAGCTTCGGCGAAAAACTGTTTTTT . TRBV5-6 . TRBJ1-4
CASSIGPEGNTIYF TGTGCCAGCAGCATTGGGCCAGAAGGAAACACCATATATTTT . TRBV7-7 . TRBJ1-3
CASSQGLGGGGNEQYF TGCGCCAGCAGCCAGGGGCTTGGCGGGGGCGGAAACGAGCAGTACTTC . TRBV4-1 . TRBJ2-7
CASSRAGGTLSYEQYF TGTGCCAGCAGCCGGGCCGGGGGCACCCTCTCCTACGAGCAGTACTTC . TRBV5-4 . TRBJ2-7
CASSVTGAGVYNEQFF TGTGCCAGCAGCGTAACAGGCGCGGGGGTCTACAATGAGCAGTTCTTC . TRBV9 TRBD2 TRBJ2-1
CASSLVGFTGELFF TGTGCCAGCAGCTTAGTAGGTTTTACCGGGGAGCTGTTTTTT . TRBV11-3 . TRBJ2-2
CASSQESGGSPLHF TGCGCCAGCAGCCAAGAGTCCGGGGGTTCACCCCTCCACTTT . TRBV4-3 . TRBJ1-6
CASILDRGNEQFF TGTGCCAGCATTCTCGACAGGGGGAATGAGCAGTTCTTC . TRBV2 TRBD1 TRBJ2-1
CSVVKGWGQGNTYTDTQYF TGCAGCGTTGTAAAAGGGTGGGGACAGGGTAACACTTACACAGATACGCAGTATTTT . TRBV29-1 TRBD1 TRBJ2-3
CASSQGRRAIANYGYTF TGCGCCAGCAGCCAGGGGAGGAGGGCTATAGCTAACTATGGCTACACCTTC . TRBV4-3 . TRBJ1-2
CASSLEQGNYGYTF TGTGCCAGCAGCTTAGAACAGGGTAACTATGGCTACACCTTC once TRBV7-2 . TRBJ1-2
CASSLSANYGYTF TGTGCCAGCAGCTTATCGGCCAACTATGGCTACACCTTC . TRBV7-9 . TRBJ1-2
CASSIPTRPLAFF TGTGCCAGTAGTATCCCTACAAGACCCCTGGCTTTCTTT . TRBV19 . TRBJ1-1